What follows describes a single T cell receptor (beta chain). Separate cDNA molecules each had unique molecular identifiers attached to them. TCRdb analysed the 5' RACE reads with MiXCR anew, one entry per CDR3 protein. The data contain more than 25,000 distinct CDR3 sequences, 4% to 5.5% of them seen just once; the ten biggest clones take up 2.6%. These data come from a study of early T cells in non-severe SARS-CoV-2 infection. The CDR3 consists of 17 residues. Sequenced material: whole blood. This sequence was found in an adult who was a healthcare worker with PCR-confirmed SARS-CoV-2 infection or an uninfected control (not recorded which). J is TRBJ1-4 and V is TRBV3-2; TRBD1 is the table's D call and was not checked against the DNA. TRBV3-2 is a known pseudogene. The CDR3 DNA reads as TGTGCCAGCAGCCAATTGGACCAGGGGCTCCGAGGTGAAAAACTGTTTTTT. Its protein product is CASSQLDQGLRGEKLFF.